One sample yielded the 4 T cell receptor beta chains listed below, sequenced in a study of blood T cell repertoires in COVID-19 (dated by TCRdb to the early 2020s). Receptors were amplified or captured by the immunoSEQ multiplex PCR assay. The table was pulled from immuneACCESS by TCRdb, which kept in-frame rearrangements only. Such tables lose some clones; where checked, under half of the loss comes from unresolved V genes, and the rest has no known cause. The sample table records a few hundred thousand clones; approximately 86% of these occur just once. Of the sample, roughly 3.1% falls within the top ten clones. Sample: peripheral blood. The receptors come from a woman in her late teens or twenties with acute or convalescent COVID-19.

The chain combines TRBV9 with TRBJ1-1, with D uncertain. In germline, CDR1 is SGDLS, CDR2 YYNGEE. With 3 bases removed from V and 1 base from J, the gap between germline ends came to 13 bases. This CDR3 contains 15 residues. DNA for the CDR3: TGTGCCAGCAGCGGCTCAGTTGCGGGGAACACTGAAGCTTTCTTT. The encoded protein is CASSGSVAGNTEAFF.

V and J are TRBV5-6 and TRBJ2-7, with D unclear. CDR3 size: 14 residues. Germline-derived CDR1 and CDR2 are SGHDT and YYEEEE. Trimming stripped 2 bases from V and 8 bases from J, with 17 bases between. CDR3 DNA: TGTGCCAGCAGCTTCGCTAGTCTTGGCACCCAGCAGTACTTC. Translating gives CASSFASLGTQQYF. Full variable domain (rest looked up from reference TRBV5-6 and TRBJ2-7): DAGVTQSPTHLIKTRGQQVTLRCSPKSGHDTVSWYQQALGQGPQFIFQYYEEEERQRGNFPDRFSGHQFPNYSSELNVNALLLGDSALYLCASSFASLGTQQYFGPGTRLTVT.

As DNA, the CDR3 is TGTGCCAGCGTTAGAGGGCTAGCGGTAAATTGGAATGAGCAGTTCTTC. The encoded protein is CASVRGLAVNWNEQFF. The chain links TRBV2 to TRBJ2-1, with 7 bases lining up with TRBD2. This CDR3 is built from 16 residues. Germline assignment: CDR1 SNHLY and CDR2 FYNNEI. V was pared by 8 bases and J by 7 bases, with 17 bases of the junction left unmatched.

This clone showed up just a few times. The chain recombines TRBV7-3 with TRBJ2-2; tentative D call: TRBD2 (6 bases). Trimming removed 1 base from V and 0 bases from J, with 6 bases in between. Germline V gives CDR1 SGHTA, CDR2 FQGTGA. The CDR3 has 15 amino acids. This CDR3 reads CASSLRGANTGELFF. CDR3 bases: TGTGCCAGCAGCTTAAGGGGGGCGAACACCGGGGAGCTGTTTTTT.